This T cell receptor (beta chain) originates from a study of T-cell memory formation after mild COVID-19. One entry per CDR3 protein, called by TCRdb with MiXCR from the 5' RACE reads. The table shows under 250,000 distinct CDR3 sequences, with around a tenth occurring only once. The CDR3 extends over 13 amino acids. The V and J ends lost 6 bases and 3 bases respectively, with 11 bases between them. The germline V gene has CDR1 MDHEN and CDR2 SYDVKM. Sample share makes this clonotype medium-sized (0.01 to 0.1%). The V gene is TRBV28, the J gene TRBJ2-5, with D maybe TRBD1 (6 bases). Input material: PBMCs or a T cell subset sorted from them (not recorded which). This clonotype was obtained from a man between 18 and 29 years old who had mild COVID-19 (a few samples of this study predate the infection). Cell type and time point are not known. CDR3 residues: CASRPQGKETQYF. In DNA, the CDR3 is TGTGCCAGCAGGCCACAGGGAAAAGAGACCCAGTACTTC.